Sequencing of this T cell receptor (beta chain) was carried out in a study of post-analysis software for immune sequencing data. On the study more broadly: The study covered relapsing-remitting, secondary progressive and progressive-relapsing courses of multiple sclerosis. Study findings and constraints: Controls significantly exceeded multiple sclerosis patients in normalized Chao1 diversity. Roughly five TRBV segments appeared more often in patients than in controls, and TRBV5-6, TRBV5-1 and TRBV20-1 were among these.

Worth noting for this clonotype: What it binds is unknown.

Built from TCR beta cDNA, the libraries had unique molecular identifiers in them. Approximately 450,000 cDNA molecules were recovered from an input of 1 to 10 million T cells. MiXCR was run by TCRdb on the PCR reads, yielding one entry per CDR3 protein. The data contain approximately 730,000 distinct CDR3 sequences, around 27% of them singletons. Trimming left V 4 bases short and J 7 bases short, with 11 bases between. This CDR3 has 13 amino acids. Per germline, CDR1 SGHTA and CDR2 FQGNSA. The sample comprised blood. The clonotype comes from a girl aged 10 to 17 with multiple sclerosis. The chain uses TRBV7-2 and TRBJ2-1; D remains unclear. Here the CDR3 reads CASSSATGNEQFF. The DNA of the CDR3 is TGTGCCAGCAGCTCCGCAACTGGTAATGAGCAGTTCTTC.